The entry below describes one TCR beta chain. The sample is drawn from a study of control samples from healthy donors and cancer patients. Assay used: immunoSEQ multiplex PCR; TCRdb lists only in-frame clones, some missing. The sample lists about 140,000 clones, roughly 89% seen once, with 5.5% to 9% in the top ten. Germline V gene data show CDR1 as SGHRS and CDR2 as YFSETQ. The CDR3 is made up of 16 amino acids. The junction had 10 bases not matched to a gene; V was cut back by 4 bases and J by 2 bases. Sample: blood. The chain employs TRBV5-1 and TRBJ1-1; 8 positions match TRBD1. The sequence derives from a man younger than 35 in good health. CDR3: CASSLNSGQVNTEAFF. DNA of the CDR3: TGCGCCAGCAGCCTCAATTCGGGACAGGTCAACACTGAAGCTTTCTTT.